Reported below is one T cell receptor (beta chain). Its matching antigen is unknown. The CDR3 has 13 amino acids. Germline V gives CDR1 MNHEY, CDR2 SMNVEV (reference sequence). Trimming left V 5 bases short and J 5 bases short, with 11 bases between. The sample originates from a study of a mutant IDH1 vaccine in newly diagnosed glioma. Background on the study: Vaccines were first given 4-6 weeks after radiotherapy alone, or with temozolomide cycles. It was radiotherapy, temozolomide, or both that patients received previously, with most receiving both.

Time point meaning: week 23, last vaccination. In the vaccine, a single dose held 300 ug of the mutant IDH1 20-mer peptide, along with topical imiquimod. Each tumor in the donors was a new WHO grade 3 or 4 astrocytoma, IDH1-mutant and ATRX-lost. General study findings and limits: The occurrence of vaccine-induced immune responses was seen in 90% to 95% of patients.

Clones were read by immunoSEQ multiplex PCR, and TCRdb kept only the in-frame ones, dropping some. The data contain roughly 60,000 clones, 70% to 90% of them singletons. This chain joins TRBV27 and TRBJ2-3, with D uncertain. Here the sequenced sample was PBMCs, taken from a glioma patient whose treatment included an IDH1 peptide vaccine. The receptor was derived from a man aged 25-45 years with glioma. The CDR3: CASSPPRRDTQYF. The CDR3 region has the DNA TGTGCCAGCAGTCCCCCCCGACGAGATACGCAGTATTTT.